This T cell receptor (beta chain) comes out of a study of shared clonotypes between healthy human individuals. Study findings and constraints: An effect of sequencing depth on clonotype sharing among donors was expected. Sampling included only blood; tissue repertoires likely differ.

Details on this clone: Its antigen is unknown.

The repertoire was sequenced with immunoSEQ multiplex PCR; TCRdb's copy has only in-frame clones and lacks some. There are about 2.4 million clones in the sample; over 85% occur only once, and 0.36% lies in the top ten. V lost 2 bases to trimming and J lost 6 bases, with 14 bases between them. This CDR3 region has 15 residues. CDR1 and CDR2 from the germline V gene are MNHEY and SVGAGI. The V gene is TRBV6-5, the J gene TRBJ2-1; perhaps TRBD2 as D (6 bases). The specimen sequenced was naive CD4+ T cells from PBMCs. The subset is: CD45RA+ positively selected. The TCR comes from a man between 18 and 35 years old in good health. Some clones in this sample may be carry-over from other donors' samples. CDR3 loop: CASSYGLPRSNEQFF. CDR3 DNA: TGTGCCAGCAGTTACGGACTACCAAGGTCCAATGAGCAGTTCTTC.